This T cell receptor beta chain was documented in a study of T-cell memory formation after mild COVID-19 (dated by TCRdb to the early 2020s). Regarding the research as a whole: TCR sequence clusters from the two donors were found to be largely donor specific. In a couple of donors, T-cell clones that expanded and contracted after mild COVID-19 were followed by sequencing TCRalpha and TCRbeta repertoires longitudinally. The cohort was made up of two young adult volunteers, one female and one male, who were previously healthy.

The research as a whole found: Some responding clones were detected in pre-infection memory, suggesting pre-existing cross-reactive memory T cells joined the SARS-CoV-2 response. Contracting CD4+ clones turned up mainly in the CM and EM memory subsets, whereas EMRA was where CD8+ clones were enriched. Only a couple of mild cases were covered by the study, and larger cohorts that include severe cases with pre-infection samples were considered necessary. From day 15 to 85, contracting clones showed balanced CD4/CD8 phenotypes, whereas a second wave of clones that expanded from day 15 to 37 leaned towards CD4+. SARS-CoV-2 specificity was not confirmed for the second-wave clones peaking on day 37.

The sample was run on an Illumina NovaSeq 6000. cDNA libraries for TCRalpha and TCRbeta were prepared by 5'RACE using constant-segment primers, with sample barcodes and unique molecular identifiers added. Trizol reagent was used to extract RNA from every sample. Libraries were amplified in two PCR steps, with a second sample barcode and Illumina TruSeq adapters added in the second step. Sequencing of the libraries was done on an Illumina NovaSeq, producing 2 x 150 bp paired-end reads. The study's own analysis went as follows. The reads were demultiplexed and collapsed into UMI-guided consensus sequences using migec v1.2.7. Using mixcr v2.1.11, the UMI consensuses were aligned to TRA and TRB V and J templates and assembled into clonotypes. Clonotypes were classified as expanded or contracted when called significant by both edgeR and NoisET, with noise models trained on biological replicates. For edgeR calls, the thresholds were a false discovery rate-adjusted p below 0.01 and a log2 fold-change of 1. As an exploratory analysis of dynamics, PCA with hierarchical clustering was applied to max-normalized trajectories of the 1000 most abundant clonotypes. Each responding clone was given a CD4 or CD8 phenotype based on the CD4+ and CD8+ repertoires, which had been sequenced separately. TCRdb reprocessing: public reads trimmed at Q25 with fastp, clones called with MiXCR, in-frame beta chains kept. Entries that share a CDR3 protein sequence are merged under the most common genes and DNA. TCRdb, rather than the study authors, made the V and J calls. The sample includes around 340,000 distinct CDR3 sequences, with around 21% observed a single time. Roughly an eighth of the sample comes from the top ten.

Ficoll-Paque density gradient centrifugation was the method used to isolate PBMCs. From a lookup of the germline V gene (reference sequence), CDR1 and CDR2 are GTSNPN and SVGIG. CDR3 length: 17 amino acids, cysteine to phenylalanine. Only the CDR3 region is kept as DNA, spanning 51 bases read in frame from base 1. V lost 4 bases and J lost 4 bases, and the count of bases not matched to a germline gene is 11. Ten or more counts support this clonotype. Its antigen target is currently unknown. The record has no base qualities; no much larger clone is one base away. The sequencing input was PBMCs or a T cell subset sorted from them (not recorded which). In this chain, TRBV30 is recombined with TRBJ2-3; a stretch of 13 junction bases matches TRBD2. This receptor was identified in an adult woman who had mild COVID-19 (a few samples of this study predate the infection). The sample titles of this study are shuffled in the database, so cell type and time point are left out; the donor was told from shared clones. CDR3 loop: CAWNHGLAGVKPDTQYF. The nucleotides read TGTGCCTGGAATCATGGACTAGCGGGAGTCAAACCAGATACGCAGTATTTT. Beyond the CDR3, the reference TRBV30 and TRBJ2-3 genes provide the residues; the full variable domain reads: SQTIHQWPATLVQPVGSPLSLECTVEGTSNPNLYWYRQAAGRGLQLLFYSVGIGQISSEVPQNLSASRPQDRQFILSSKKLLLSDSGFYLCAWNHGLAGVKPDTQYFGPGTRLTVL.